The 10 T cell receptor beta chains listed next were all sequenced from one sample in a study of blood T cell repertoires in COVID-19. Profiling relied on immunoSEQ multiplex PCR, and the TCRdb table lists in-frame clones only, not all of them. The table has about 440,000 clones, approximately 88% seen once; the top ten hold roughly 12%. The sequencing input was peripheral blood. The receptor source for this set is a woman aged 45-59 years with COVID-19, enrolled during active disease.

The gene calls are TRBV3-1 (or the pseudogene TRBV3-2) and TRBJ2-2; possible D gene TRBD2, 5 bases. Germline values: CDR1 LGHDT, CDR2 YNNKEL (reference sequence). Trimming stripped 4 bases from V and 7 bases from J, with 13 bases between. The CDR3 spans 14 residues. The CDR3 reads CASSPGREVGELFF. The DNA of the CDR3 is TGTGCCAGCAGCCCCGGACGGGAAGTCGGGGAGCTGTTTTTT.

The chain couples TRBV3-1 (or the pseudogene TRBV3-2) to TRBJ1-2; 7 positions match TRBD1. Germline V CDR1 and CDR2: LGHDT, YNNKEL (reference sequence). CDR3 length equals 12 residues. CDR3 in amino acids: CVTTGENGGYTF. The CDR3 coding sequence is TGTGTAACCACAGGGGAGAACGGTGGCTACACCTTC.

This chain joins TRBV19 and TRBJ2-5; D uncertain. Germline V gene data show CDR1 as LNHDA and CDR2 as SQIVND (reference sequence). The CDR3 consists of 15 residues. V was shortened by 0 bases and J by 2 bases, with 10 bases between the two germline ends. The CDR3 region is CASSIDLVLQETQYF. Written as DNA, the CDR3 is TGTGCCAGTAGTATAGATCTAGTACTACAAGAGACCCAGTACTTC.

This chain links TRBV24-1 with TRBJ1-2; 8 nucleotides line up with TRBD1. Germline V gives CDR1 KGHDR, CDR2 SFDVKD. CDR3 size: 13 residues. The V segment lost 4 bases and the J segment 7 bases; nucleotides outside the gene matches: 4. The CDR3 sequence is CATSDRTGSGYTF. CDR3 nucleotides: TGTGCCACCAGTGACAGGACAGGGTCTGGCTACACCTTC.

About this clone: Other DNA sequences in this sample translate to the same CDR3. The V gene is TRBV5-1, the J gene TRBJ2-3, with a tentative D call TRBD1 (6 bases). V lost 2 bases to trimming and J lost 0 bases, with 7 bases between them. Germline loops: CDR1 SGHRS, CDR2 YFSETQ. This CDR3 contains 14 residues. CDR3 sequence: CASSLQGSTDTQYF. The CDR3 bases are TGCGCCAGCAGCTTACAGGGCAGCACAGATACGCAGTATTTT.

The chain uses TRBV28 and TRBJ2-1; TRBD2 aligns across 15 bases. With V trimmed by 5 bases and J by 10 bases, 6 bases remained unmatched. The CDR3 has 15 residues. The V gene's germline CDR1 is MDHEN and CDR2 SYDVKM. In DNA form, the CDR3 reads TGTGCCAGCAGTCCTGGACTAGCGGGGGGGCGGGAGCAGTTCTTC. Residues: CASSPGLAGGREQFF.

The CDR3 region is CASSSTRQGARTEAFF. CDR3 coding DNA: TGTGCCAGCAGTTCCACTCGACAGGGGGCGAGGACTGAAGCTTTCTTT. The chain combines TRBV6-6 with TRBJ1-1; 10 positions match TRBD1. This CDR3 contains 16 residues. Germline-derived CDR1 and CDR2 are MNHNY and SVGAGI (reference sequence). V dropped 4 bases and J dropped 5; count of bases not matched to a gene: 10.

V gene TRBV5-1 combines with J gene TRBJ1-2; D ambiguous. The CDR3 is made up of 14 amino acids. Germline CDR1 reads SGHRS; CDR2 reads YFSETQ. Trimming left V 4 bases short and J 6 bases short, with 16 bases between. In nucleotides, the CDR3 is TGCGCCAGCAGCATGCGTCCCGGCGAGGATGGCTACACCTTC. Amino acids: CASSMRPGEDGYTF.

The chain carries TRBV19 and TRBJ2-5; D uncertain. The CDR3 spans 14 residues. Deletions cut 5 bases from V and 2 bases from J, with 12 bases between. Germline loops: CDR1 LNHDA, CDR2 SQIVND (reference sequence). The CDR3 nucleotides are TGTGCCAGTAGTGTGAGACATGGTCAAGAGACCCAGTACTTC. It codes for CASSVRHGQETQYF.

The CDR3 DNA reads as TGCGCCAGCAGCTTGGTAGGAGGCACCGGGGAGCTGTTTTTT. Encoded protein: CASSLVGGTGELFF. J is TRBJ2-2 and V is TRBV5-1, with D possibly being TRBD2 (5 bases). V lost 0 bases and J lost 4, with 7 bases in between. The CDR3 length is 14 residues. Germline assignment: CDR1 SGHRS and CDR2 YFSETQ.